This is a list of T cell receptor beta chains from one sample in a study of CD8+ T cells in alopecia areata. The repertoire was sequenced with immunoSEQ multiplex PCR; TCRdb's copy has only in-frame clones and lacks some. The sample records some 110,000 clones, 55% to 70% being singletons. The specimen was CD4+ T cells sorted from blood. These receptors were taken from a human donor in good health. Each CDR3 is given with its conserved first and last residue. D genes are given only for firm matches. The size of a clone is reported for some rows only, either as once, few or many, or as a class for expanded clones.

d_call: NA; j_call: TRBJ2-4; clone_size: many; v_call: TRBV6-5; cdr3_nt: TGTGCCAGCAGTAAGAACCTGGGACAAAACATTCAGTACTTC; cdr3_aa: CASSKNLGQNIQYF
d_call: NA; j_call: TRBJ2-1; clone_size: NA; v_call: TRBV28; cdr3_nt: TGTGCCAGCAGTTTAGGTGCAGGAAATGAGCAGTTCTTC; cdr3_aa: CASSLGAGNEQFF
d_call: NA; j_call: TRBJ1-6; clone_size: NA; v_call: TRBV25-1; cdr3_nt: TGTGCCAGCAGCACGGGGATGGAATCACCCCTCCACTTT; cdr3_aa: CASSTGMESPLHF
d_call: TRBD1; j_call: TRBJ2-7; clone_size: NA; v_call: TRBV5-1; cdr3_nt: TGCGCCAGCAGCTTACAGGGGGGCGGATACGAGCAGTACTTC; cdr3_aa: CASSLQGGGYEQYF
d_call: NA; j_call: TRBJ2-5; clone_size: NA; v_call: TRBV4-1; cdr3_nt: TGCGCCAGCAGCCAAGTAGAGAGAGAGACCCAGTACTTC; cdr3_aa: CASSQVERETQYF
d_call: NA; j_call: TRBJ1-4; clone_size: once; v_call: TRBV25-1; cdr3_nt: TGTGCCAGCAAACCCCCGGGTGAAAAACTGTTTTTT; cdr3_aa: CASKPPGEKLFF
d_call: NA; j_call: TRBJ1-1; clone_size: NA; v_call: TRBV2; cdr3_nt: TGTGCCAGCAGTGAACGACGGGGCCAAGCTTTCTTT; cdr3_aa: CASSERRGQAFF
d_call: NA; j_call: TRBJ1-5; clone_size: NA; v_call: TRBV7-8; cdr3_nt: TGTGCCAGCAGTCTCGGAGTGTTTAGCAATCAGCCCCAGCATTTT; cdr3_aa: CASSLGVFSNQPQHF
d_call: NA; j_call: TRBJ1-5; clone_size: NA; v_call: TRBV2; cdr3_nt: TGTGCCAGCAGTGTGCAGGGTGGGGGTAAAATGGCCCAGCATTTT; cdr3_aa: CASSVQGGGKMAQHF
d_call: NA; j_call: TRBJ2-6; clone_size: NA; v_call: TRBV30; cdr3_nt: TGTGCCTGGAGTTCTTCAGGATCCTCTGGGGCCAACGTCCTGACTTTC; cdr3_aa: CAWSSSGSSGANVLTF
d_call: NA; j_call: TRBJ2-1; clone_size: few; v_call: TRBV29-1; cdr3_nt: TGCAGCGTTGATGGGCAGACATCCTACAATGAGCAGTTCTTC; cdr3_aa: CSVDGQTSYNEQFF
d_call: NA; j_call: TRBJ1-5; clone_size: few; v_call: TRBV11-2; cdr3_nt: TGTGCCAGCAGCCCCCATGGGGGAGGTCAGCCCCAGCATTTT; cdr3_aa: CASSPHGGGQPQHF
d_call: TRBD1; j_call: TRBJ1-1; clone_size: NA; v_call: TRBV6-1; cdr3_nt: TGTGCCAGCAACGACAGGGGGTTAGGCACTGAAGCTTTCTTT; cdr3_aa: CASNDRGLGTEAFF
d_call: TRBD1; j_call: TRBJ1-1; clone_size: NA; v_call: TRBV19; cdr3_nt: TGTGCCAGTAGTATCCGTCCAGGGGGCAACACTGAAGCTTTCTTT; cdr3_aa: CASSIRPGGNTEAFF
d_call: TRBD1; j_call: TRBJ2-3; clone_size: NA; v_call: TRBV5-1; cdr3_nt: TGCGCCAGCAGCACAGGGGGGTTCACAGATACGCAGTATTTT; cdr3_aa: CASSTGGFTDTQYF
d_call: NA; j_call: TRBJ2-3; clone_size: NA; v_call: TRBV15; cdr3_nt: TGTGCCACCAGCCCACGGACGGGCGATACGCAGTATTTT; cdr3_aa: CATSPRTGDTQYF
d_call: NA; j_call: TRBJ2-3; clone_size: NA; v_call: TRBV7-9; cdr3_nt: TGTGCCAGCAGCTTAGTGCATGGGGCCACAGATACGCAGTATTTT; cdr3_aa: CASSLVHGATDTQYF
d_call: TRBD2; j_call: TRBJ2-5; clone_size: NA; v_call: TRBV6-5; cdr3_nt: TGTGCCAGCAGTTACGCTGGCGGGGGAGAGACCCAGTACTTC; cdr3_aa: CASSYAGGGETQYF
d_call: NA; j_call: TRBJ1-1; clone_size: NA; v_call: TRBV29-1; cdr3_nt: TGCAGCGTTGAGAACCAGATGAACACTGAAGCTTTCTTT; cdr3_aa: CSVENQMNTEAFF
d_call: NA; j_call: TRBJ2-2; clone_size: NA; v_call: TRBV27; cdr3_nt: TGTGCCAGCAGTGACAGTAACACCGGGGAGCTGTTTTTT; cdr3_aa: CASSDSNTGELFF
d_call: NA; j_call: TRBJ2-7; clone_size: NA; v_call: TRBV11-2; cdr3_nt: TGTGCCAGCAGCCCTAGCTCGCTACCAGACAAATACGAGCAGTACTTC; cdr3_aa: CASSPSSLPDKYEQYF
d_call: NA; j_call: TRBJ1-4; clone_size: NA; v_call: TRBV7-8; cdr3_nt: TGTGCCAGCAGCCCCCTCCTCAATAGGAAACTTCTGTTTTTT; cdr3_aa: CASSPLLNRKLLFF
d_call: NA; j_call: TRBJ2-2; clone_size: NA; v_call: TRBV23-1; cdr3_nt: TGCGCCAGCAGTCGAAAATCACAGGAATACACCGGGGAGCTGTTTTTT; cdr3_aa: CASSRKSQEYTGELFF
d_call: NA; j_call: TRBJ1-2; clone_size: NA; v_call: TRBV2; cdr3_nt: TGTGCCAGCAGGGGGACCTCCTATGGCTACACCTTC; cdr3_aa: CASRGTSYGYTF
d_call: NA; j_call: TRBJ2-3; clone_size: NA; v_call: TRBV29-1; cdr3_nt: TGCAGCCAGGGAACTAGCACAGATACGCAGTATTTT; cdr3_aa: CSQGTSTDTQYF
d_call: NA; j_call: TRBJ1-6; clone_size: NA; v_call: TRBV7-2; cdr3_nt: TGTGCCAGCAGCGCTGACCCTGGGTCACCCCTCCACTTT; cdr3_aa: CASSADPGSPLHF
d_call: NA; j_call: TRBJ2-7; clone_size: NA; v_call: TRBV10-3; cdr3_nt: TGTGCCATCAGGCCCAAACATGTTGAAGGGAAGCAGTACTTC; cdr3_aa: CAIRPKHVEGKQYF
d_call: TRBD1; j_call: TRBJ1-6; clone_size: few; v_call: TRBV30; cdr3_nt: TGTGCCTGGAGGAGACAGGGGGATTCACCCCTCCACTTT; cdr3_aa: CAWRRQGDSPLHF
d_call: NA; j_call: TRBJ2-2; clone_size: NA; v_call: TRBV29-1; cdr3_nt: TGCAGCGCCACAGTGGACACCGGGGAGCTGTTTTTT; cdr3_aa: CSATVDTGELFF
d_call: NA; j_call: TRBJ2-7; clone_size: NA; v_call: TRBV29-1; cdr3_nt: TGCAGCGTCGAGGACACGGAGCTCTCCTACGAGCAGTACTTC; cdr3_aa: CSVEDTELSYEQYF
d_call: TRBD1; j_call: TRBJ2-1; clone_size: NA; v_call: TRBV29-1; cdr3_nt: TGCAGCACCACTGGACGACAGGGTTCCAATGAGCAGTTCTTC; cdr3_aa: CSTTGRQGSNEQFF
d_call: TRBD1; j_call: TRBJ1-1; clone_size: few; v_call: TRBV5-1; cdr3_nt: TGCGCCAGCAGCTATATGCCCGGACAGGGTTCCACTGAAGCTTTCTTT; cdr3_aa: CASSYMPGQGSTEAFF
d_call: TRBD1; j_call: TRBJ2-6; clone_size: NA; v_call: TRBV27; cdr3_nt: TGTGCCAGCAGTCGATACGGACAGGGCGACTCTGGGGCCAACGTCCTGACTTTC; cdr3_aa: CASSRYGQGDSGANVLTF
d_call: NA; j_call: TRBJ2-5; clone_size: few; v_call: TRBV2; cdr3_nt: TGTGCCAGCTCGAACAAAGGGACCCAGTACTTC; cdr3_aa: CASSNKGTQYF
d_call: TRBD1; j_call: TRBJ1-2; clone_size: NA; v_call: TRBV4-1; cdr3_nt: TGCGCCAGCAGGGACAGGGTGGGTGGCTACACCTTC; cdr3_aa: CASRDRVGGYTF
d_call: TRBD1; j_call: TRBJ1-3; clone_size: NA; v_call: TRBV29-1; cdr3_nt: TGCAGCGTAGTCCGGGACAGCTCTGGAAACACCATATATTTT; cdr3_aa: CSVVRDSSGNTIYF
d_call: TRBD1; j_call: TRBJ2-1; clone_size: NA; v_call: TRBV5-1; cdr3_nt: TGCGCCAGCAGACTGGCGGGACAGGCCTCTAATGAGCAGTTCTTC; cdr3_aa: CASRLAGQASNEQFF
d_call: NA; j_call: TRBJ1-2; clone_size: NA; v_call: TRBV25-1; cdr3_nt: TGTGCCAGCACTGGGACAAACTATGGCTACACCTTC; cdr3_aa: CASTGTNYGYTF
d_call: NA; j_call: TRBJ1-2; clone_size: NA; v_call: TRBV5-1; cdr3_nt: TGCGCCAGCAGCTGGGGGCCTGCAGGCGAGTATGGCTACACCTTC; cdr3_aa: CASSWGPAGEYGYTF
d_call: NA; j_call: TRBJ2-7; clone_size: NA; v_call: TRBV7-8; cdr3_nt: TGTGCCAGCAGCGTAGGACAGTCGTACGAGCAGTACTTC; cdr3_aa: CASSVGQSYEQYF
d_call: NA; j_call: TRBJ2-7; clone_size: NA; v_call: TRBV15; cdr3_nt: TGTGCCACCAGCAGAGGGGCAGGGCTCGAGCAGTACTTC; cdr3_aa: CATSRGAGLEQYF
d_call: NA; j_call: TRBJ1-6; clone_size: NA; v_call: TRBV5-1; cdr3_nt: TGCGCCAGCAAGACATTGGGGTTTTCACCCCTCCACTTT; cdr3_aa: CASKTLGFSPLHF
d_call: TRBD2; j_call: TRBJ2-2; clone_size: NA; v_call: TRBV4-1; cdr3_nt: TGCGCCAGCAGCCAAGAACCGCTAGCGGGGGGCGGAACCGGGGAGCTGTTTTTT; cdr3_aa: CASSQEPLAGGGTGELFF
d_call: TRBD1; j_call: TRBJ1-5; clone_size: NA; v_call: TRBV30; cdr3_nt: TGTGCCTGGAGTGCCTTGACAGGGGACAATCAGCCCCAGCATTTT; cdr3_aa: CAWSALTGDNQPQHF
d_call: NA; j_call: TRBJ2-7; clone_size: NA; v_call: TRBV6-1; cdr3_nt: TGTGCCAGCAGTGAAGTAAATTCGGGCAGTGGATCCTACGAGCAGTACTTC; cdr3_aa: CASSEVNSGSGSYEQYF